This T cell receptor beta chain was sequenced in a study of beta chain features in type 1 diabetes. Findings of the study overall: Naive, central memory and Treg TCRB repertoires seemed to resemble each other more closely in patients than they did in healthy donors. Reads derived from cDNA could over-represent cells showing high TCR expression.

One heparinised draw, averaging roughly 0.12 L, was taken per donor. Naive, central memory, regulatory and stem cell-like memory cells within the CD4+ compartment were sorted using CD45RO/CCR7/CD25/CD127/CD95/CD27. Of note for this clone: Its antigen is unidentified.

Germline-derived CDR1 and CDR2 are LGHNT and FRNRAP. The germline V and J ends were trimmed by 0 bases and 0 bases, with 16 bases remaining between them. This CDR3 comprises 18 residues. Expressed TCRB transcripts were sequenced because the entire RNA isolate underwent reverse transcription. The method was immunoSEQ multiplex PCR; TCRdb's version includes in-frame clones alone and lacks a portion of them. The data hold about 150,000 clones, with about 8.7% observed a single time. The gene calls are TRBV12-5 and TRBJ2-3; maybe TRBD1 (5 bases). The sequenced sample was central memory CD4+ T cells from blood. The source is a man younger than 30 in good health. The CDR3 is CASGLVQDGFSSTDTQYF. CDR3 bases: TGTGCTAGTGGTTTGGTACAGGACGGCTTTTCTAGCACAGATACGCAGTATTTT. The whole variable domain, filled in from reference TRBV12-5 and TRBJ2-3, reads DARVTQTPRHKVTEMGQEVTMRCQPILGHNTVFWYRQTMMQGLELLAYFRNRAPLDDSGMPKDRFSAEMPDATLATLKIQPSEPRDSAVYFCASGLVQDGFSSTDTQYFGPGTRLTVL.